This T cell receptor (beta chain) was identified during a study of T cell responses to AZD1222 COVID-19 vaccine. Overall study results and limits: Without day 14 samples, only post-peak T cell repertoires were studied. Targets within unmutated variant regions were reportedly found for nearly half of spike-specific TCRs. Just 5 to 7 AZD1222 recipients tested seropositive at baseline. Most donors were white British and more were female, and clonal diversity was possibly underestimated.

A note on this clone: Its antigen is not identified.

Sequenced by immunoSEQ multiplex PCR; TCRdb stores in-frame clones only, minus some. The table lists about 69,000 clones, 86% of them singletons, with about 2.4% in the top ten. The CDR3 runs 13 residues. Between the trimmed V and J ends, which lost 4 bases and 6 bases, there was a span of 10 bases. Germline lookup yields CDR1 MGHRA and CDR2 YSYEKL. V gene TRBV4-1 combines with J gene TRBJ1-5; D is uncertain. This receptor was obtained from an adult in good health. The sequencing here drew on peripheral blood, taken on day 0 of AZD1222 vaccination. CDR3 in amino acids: CASSPAGVQPQHF. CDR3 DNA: TGCGCCAGCAGCCCGGCGGGAGTTCAGCCCCAGCATTTT.